Listed below are T cell receptor beta chains from one sample, sequenced in a study of T cells in Graves' hyperthyroidism and ophthalmopathy. MiXCR, run by TCRdb on the multiplex PCR reads, gives a single entry per CDR3 protein. This repertoire shows 350,000 to 400,000 distinct CDR3 sequences, 14% found once; its top ten account for approximately 10%. The sequencing sample was made of blood. These receptors were taken from a woman aged 60 to 75 with Graves' hyperthyroidism. Each CDR3 is given with its conserved first and last residue. The order of the fields is J gene, CDR3 length, V gene, CDR3 protein.

TRBJ1-4	14	TRBV5-1	CASSLESADEKLFF
TRBJ1-1	18	TRBV7-6	CASSITPPVDGGRTEAFF
TRBJ2-5	13	TRBV29-1	CSVVNLPLPTQYF
TRBJ2-6	17	TRBV2	CASIVSGPSSGANVLTF
TRBJ1-2	14	TRBV12-3/TRBV12-4	CASSLADRVGGYTF
TRBJ2-3	16	TRBV7-9	CASTPGLALVSDTQYF
TRBJ2-7	14	TRBV28	CATTPPNGGYKQYF
TRBJ2-4	14	TRBV30	CACQLRLAKNIQYF
TRBJ2-5	16	TRBV5-5	CASRGTTSGRMETQYF
TRBJ2-3	21	TRBV30	CAWSVSPLSGWGSRGTDTQYF
TRBJ1-2	15	TRBV9	CASSAGTVPNYGYTF
TRBJ1-1	15	TRBV27	CASSLMAGENTEAFF
TRBJ2-7	15	TRBV18	CASSQTSGGSYEQYF
TRBJ1-4	15	TRBV18	CASSLRGTANEKLFF
TRBJ2-3	14	TRBV9	CASNRLAGTDTQYF
TRBJ1-3	15	TRBV28	CASSLWDGSGNTIYF
TRBJ2-5	17	TRBV5-1	CASSFGTAIRSQETQYF
TRBJ2-2	17	TRBV5-5	CASSLDVGLSGAGELFF
TRBJ2-7	12	TRBV29-1	CSVDQEYNEQYF
TRBJ2-3	14	TRBV19	CASTPGAYTDTQYF
TRBJ2-3	14	TRBV18	CASSPDSSTDTQYF
TRBJ2-1	13	TRBV29-1	CSVDARGTNEQFF
TRBJ2-2	16	TRBV2	CASSPAGSSNTGELFF
TRBJ2-1	21	TRBV29-1	CSVEDGTSELAGITPYNEQFF
TRBJ2-5	15	TRBV6-1	CASSEAYTTQETQYF
TRBJ2-3	15	TRBV5-6	CASSEVRDSTDTQYF
TRBJ2-7	14	TRBV5-1	CASSLGGPIYEQYF
TRBJ1-1	13	TRBV30	CAWSVRGYTEAFF